The 15 T cell receptor beta chains below all came from one sample that was sequenced in a study of T cells in Graves' hyperthyroidism and ophthalmopathy (dated by TCRdb to about 2019). Library method: multiplex PCR. The instrument was an Illumina HiSeq 2000. The TCR beta CDR3 regions were amplified from the RNA transcripts. For the first round of RT-PCR on the TCR CDR3, the HTBI primer set was used together with the Qiagen OneStep RT-PCR kit. TCRdb took the public reads, trimmed them with fastp at Q25, ran MiXCR for clone calling and kept in-frame beta chains. Every CDR3 protein is listed once, alongside the most common genes and DNA of its rows. The sample includes more than 550,000 distinct CDR3 sequences, with about 17% observed a single time. Jointly, the top ten make up approximately 15% of the sample. Sequencing used blood. These receptors were obtained from a woman aged 45 to 65 with Graves' hyperthyroidism that later progressed to Graves' ophthalmopathy.

The V gene is TRBV11-2, the J gene TRBJ1-5, with a possible D match to TRBD1 (5 bases). Germline CDR1 is SGHAT and CDR2 is FQNNGV. The CDR3 length is 10 residues. The CDR3 region is CAGGDQPQHF. CDR3 nucleotides: TGTGCAGGAGGGGACCAGCCCCAGCATTTT. The full variable domain, in which reference TRBV11-2 and TRBJ1-5 provide the parts outside the CDR3, is EAGVAQSPRYKIIEKRQSVAFWCNPISGHATLYWYQQILGQGPKLLIQFQNNGVVDDSQLPKDRFSAERLKGVDSTLKIQPAKLEDSAVYLCAGGDQPQHFGDGTRLSIL.

This clonotype came up a few times. This rearrangement joins TRBV20-1 to TRBJ1-5; no clear D. The germline CDR1 and CDR2 sequences are DFQATT and SNEGSKA (reference sequence). This CDR3 is built from 14 residues. V was pared by 3 bases and J by 6 bases, with 15 bases between. The CDR3 DNA reads as TGCAGTGCTAGTTCCGATCCTCAGTCTCAGCCCCAGCATTTT. It codes for CSASSDPQSQPQHF.

The sample holds many counts of this clonotype. The chain joins TRBV6-1 to TRBJ2-1; tentatively, D is TRBD2 (6 bases). The CDR3 has 15 amino acids. The V gene's germline CDR1 is MNHNS and CDR2 SASEGT. Between the trimmed V and J ends, which lost 6 bases and 0 bases, there was a span of 12 bases. The CDR3 loop reads CASSPSGSSYNEQFF. DNA for the CDR3: TGTGCCAGCAGCCCAAGCGGGTCCTCCTACAATGAGCAGTTCTTC.

This clonotype was seen at least ten times. The V gene is TRBV18, the J gene TRBJ2-3; no clear D. V lost 3 bases, J lost 0 bases, and 10 bases lay in between. The CDR3 has 15 amino acids. Germline CDR1 KGHSH, CDR2 LQKENI. CDR3 loop: CASSPSFTSTDTQYF. CDR3 nucleotides: TGTGCCAGCTCACCTTCATTCACTAGCACAGATACGCAGTATTTT.

This clonotype was counted ten times or more. V gene TRBV2 combines with J gene TRBJ1-6; D may be TRBD1 (6 bases). Germline assignment: CDR1 SNHLY and CDR2 FYNNEI. This CDR3 is 14 amino acids long. Trimming took 4 bases from V and 2 from J, leaving 6 bases between them. Here the CDR3 reads CASSAGAYNSPLHF. The DNA for the CDR3 is TGTGCCAGCAGTGCAGGGGCCTATAATTCACCCCTCCACTTT. Full variable domain (outside the CDR3, taken from reference TRBV2 and TRBJ1-6): EPEVTQTPSHQVTQMGQEVILRCVPISNHLYFYWYRQILGQKVEFLVSFYNNEISEKSEIFDDQFSVERPDGSNFTLKIRSTKLEDSAMYFCASSAGAYNSPLHFGNGTRLTVT.

Turning to this clonotype: Its ends do not fully match the called genes, so a read error is possible. This chain joins TRBV15 and TRBJ1-2, with D possibly being TRBD1 (6 bases). Germline V gives CDR1 LNHNV, CDR2 YYDKDF (reference sequence). The CDR3 is made up of 18 amino acids. The CDR3 sequence is CATSMGGGGESLNYGYIF. In DNA form, the CDR3 reads TGTGCCACCAGCATGGGCGGTGGGGGCGAATCCCTTAACTATGGCTACATCTTC. Full variable domain (outside the CDR3, taken from reference TRBV15 and TRBJ1-2): DAMVIQNPRYQVTQFGKPVTLSCSQTLNHNVMYWYQQKSSQAPKLLFHYYDKDFNNEADTPDNFQSRRPNTSFCFLDIRSPGLGDTAMYLCATSMGGGGESLNYGYIFGSGTRLTVV.

This chain links TRBV3-1 with TRBJ2-7; 9 bases align to TRBD1. V lost 7 bases to trimming and J lost 7 bases; unmatched junction nucleotides: 11. Germline CDR1 reads LGHDT; CDR2 reads YNNKEL (reference sequence). The length of the CDR3 is 14 residues. The CDR3 DNA follows: TGTGCCAGCACCCAGACAGGGGGTTTCGTTGAGCAGTACTTC. As protein: CASTQTGGFVEQYF.

This clonotype was seen at least ten times. The junction shows a germline mismatch at one end, possibly a read error. J is TRBJ2-1 and V is TRBV5-1; tentatively, D is TRBD2 (6 bases). The CDR3 runs to 16 residues. The germline gives CDR1 SGHRS, CDR2 YFSETQ. This chain's CDR3 is CASNPHGGDSSNEQFF. In DNA form, the CDR3 reads TGCGCCAGCAACCCGCACGGAGGGGACTCCTCCAATGAGCAGTTCTTC.

The gene calls are TRBV29-1 and TRBJ2-2; D might be TRBD2 (5 bases). CDR1 SQVTM and CDR2 ANQGSEA come from the germline V gene. Deletions cut 6 bases from V and 5 bases from J, with 16 bases between. This CDR3 region has 14 residues. In nucleotides, the CDR3 is TGCAGCGTCCGAGCTCGGGGTCGTACCGGGGAGCTGTTTTTT. Translating it yields CSVRARGRTGELFF.

V is TRBV20-1 and J is TRBJ1-6, with 10 bases fitting TRBD1. The CDR3 runs to 15 residues. The germline CDR1 and CDR2 sequences are DFQATT and SNEGSKA (reference sequence). Trimming removed 1 base from V and 6 bases from J; junction bases left unmatched: 3. The CDR3 spells CSARVGQGVNSPLHF. CDR3 in DNA: TGCAGTGCTAGAGTAGGACAGGGGGTTAATTCACCCCTCCACTTT.

The chain employs TRBV20-1 and TRBJ2-6; 10 positions agree with TRBD2. The CDR3 runs to 16 residues. The germline V gene has CDR1 DFQATT and CDR2 SNEGSKA (reference sequence). Losses at the gene ends were 2 bases for V and 1 base for J; bases not matched to a gene: 2. The CDR3 bases are TGCAGTGCTAGACTAGCGGGGGTGTCTGGGGCCAACGTCCTGACTTTC. Encoded protein: CSARLAGVSGANVLTF.

This clonotype appeared many times. J is TRBJ1-5 and V is TRBV29-1, with D perhaps matching TRBD1 (6 bases). There are 12 residues in the CDR3. Germline V lookup: CDR1 SQVTM, CDR2 ANQGSEA. V lost 5 bases and J 7 bases, leaving 12 bases between the germline ends. The CDR3 is CSVSSQGQPQHF. CDR3 nucleotide sequence: TGCAGCGTTTCCTCTCAGGGGCAGCCCCAGCATTTT. The full variable domain, completed using reference TRBV29-1 and TRBJ1-5, is SAVISQKPSRDICQRGTSLTIQCQVDSQVTMMFWYRQQPGQSLTLIATANQGSEATYESGFVIDKFPISRPNLTFSTLTVSNMSPEDSSIYLCSVSSQGQPQHFGDGTRLSIL.

This clonotype was picked up many times. This chain uses TRBV3-1 with TRBJ1-5; D unresolved. This CDR3 spans 13 amino acids. Germline V CDR1 and CDR2: LGHDT, YNNKEL (reference sequence). Trimming stripped 0 bases from V and 7 bases from J, with 7 bases between. This CDR3 reads CASSQDVGQPQHF. CDR3 nucleotide sequence: TGTGCCAGCAGCCAAGATGTGGGGCAGCCCCAGCATTTT.

This clonotype came up many times. The rearrangement joins TRBV18 to TRBJ2-1, with TRBD1 matching over 9 bases. CDR3 length: 18 residues. Germline CDR1 KGHSH, CDR2 LQKENI. J lost 2 bases, V lost 1 base, and 9 bases had no gene match. This chain's CDR3 is CASSPQFPGQGPYNEQFF. CDR3 DNA: TGTGCCAGCTCACCACAGTTTCCGGGACAGGGACCCTACAATGAGCAGTTCTTC.

This clonotype was detected only a few times. The CDR3 coding sequence is TGTGCCAGCAGTGATGTGTTAGGCTATGGCTACACCTTC. This translates into CASSDVLGYGYTF. The V and J genes are TRBV2 and TRBJ1-2, with D unclear. Trimming took 3 bases from V and 4 from J, leaving 9 bases between them. The CDR3 length is 13 residues. Looked up from germline, CDR1 is SNHLY and CDR2 is FYNNEI.